The rows below give T cell receptor beta chains drawn from one sample of a study of relationships among human T cell subsets. TCRdb recomputed calls from the multiplex PCR reads with MiXCR, one row per CDR3 protein. The sample shows some 14,000 distinct CDR3 sequences, about 60% of them seen only once. Sequencing was performed on Tregs sorted from blood. The receptor set was obtained from a man in his forties in good health. Each CDR3 is given with its conserved first and last residue. The D gene is left open where the match is weak. Not all rows give a size; the values are once, few, many and, for expanded clones, a class.

D gene	V gene	J gene	clone size	CDR3 protein	CDR3 DNA
NA	TRBV4-1	TRBJ2-7	NA	CASSPSVLSSYEQYF	TGCGCCAGCAGCCCATCAGTGTTGTCCTCCTACGAGCAGTACTTC
NA	TRBV6-5	TRBJ2-7	NA	CVSSSQRSSYEQYF	TGTGTCAGCAGTTCGCAGCGGAGCTCCTACGAGCAGTACTTC
NA	TRBV18	TRBJ2-1	NA	CASSQASGLYEQFF	TGTGCCAGCTCACAAGCAAGCGGACTCTACGAGCAGTTCTTC
NA	TRBV11-2	TRBJ1-3	few	CASSIQGNTIYF	TGTGCCAGCAGCATCCAAGGAAACACCATATATTTT
TRBD1	TRBV5-1	TRBJ2-3	NA	CASSPRTGAASDTQYF	TGCGCCAGCAGCCCCCGGACAGGGGCCGCCTCAGATACGCAGTATTTT
NA	TRBV2	TRBJ1-1	NA	CASSQMGSLMNTEAFF	TGTGCCAGCAGTCAAATGGGCAGCCTAATGAACACTGAAGCTTTCTTT
NA	TRBV12-3/TRBV12-4	TRBJ2-1	NA	CASQRAIEQFF	TGTGCCAGTCAGCGGGCCATTGAGCAGTTCTTC
NA	TRBV11-2	TRBJ2-7	NA	CASRILPVHEQYF	TGTGCCAGCAGAATCCTACCAGTCCACGAGCAGTACTTC
TRBD1	TRBV28	TRBJ1-2	NA	CASSRTGERHGYTF	TGTGCCAGCAGCCGGACAGGGGAAAGGCATGGCTACACCTTC
NA	TRBV28	TRBJ2-7	NA	CASSFGRSLDEQYF	TGTGCCAGCAGTTTCGGCAGGTCCCTAGACGAGCAGTACTTC
TRBD1	TRBV6-6	TRBJ2-1	few	CASSRPGQGGNEQFF	TGTGCCAGCAGTCGACCGGGACAGGGTGGCAATGAGCAGTTCTTC
TRBD1	TRBV20-1	TRBJ2-6	NA	CSATDRVLSGANVLTF	TGCAGTGCGACGGACAGGGTCCTCTCTGGGGCCAACGTCCTGACTTTC
NA	TRBV6-6	TRBJ1-5	NA	CASSYGVNQPQHF	TGTGCCAGCAGTTACGGGGTCAATCAGCCCCAGCATTTT
NA	TRBV6-5	TRBJ2-7	NA	CASSPTGSSYEQYF	TGTGCCAGCAGTCCTACAGGGAGCTCCTACGAGCAGTACTTC
NA	TRBV20-1	TRBJ1-2	NA	CSARDRRQTSDGYTF	TGCAGTGCTAGAGATCGCCGGCAAACCTCAGATGGCTACACCTTC
NA	TRBV7-3	TRBJ2-2	NA	CASGDFTRKLFF	TGTGCCAGCGGCGATTTTACCAGGAAGCTGTTTTTT
NA	TRBV30	TRBJ1-5	few	CAWRGTLNQPQHF	TGTGCCTGGAGAGGGACACTGAATCAGCCCCAGCATTTT
NA	TRBV6-4	TRBJ2-7	few	CASSYRDLRSNYEQYF	TGTGCCAGCAGTTATAGGGACCTCCGGTCAAACTACGAGCAGTACTTC
NA	TRBV20-1	TRBJ1-6	NA	CSARGKSSYNSPLHF	TGCAGTGCTAGGGGGAAGAGCTCCTATAATTCACCCCTCCACTTT
NA	TRBV4-2	TRBJ2-1	once	CASSQRLNEAYNEQFF	TGTGCCAGCAGCCAAAGGTTAAATGAGGCCTACAATGAGCAGTTCTTC
NA	TRBV30	TRBJ1-2	few	CAWSAVDGYTF	TGTGCCTGGAGTGCGGTCGATGGCTACACCTTC
TRBD1	TRBV28	TRBJ2-1	NA	CASRDTGGRTYNEQFF	TGTGCCAGCAGAGACACAGGGGGCCGTACTTACAATGAGCAGTTCTTC
NA	TRBV9	TRBJ1-3	NA	CASSAYRGNTIYF	TGTGCCAGCAGCGCCTACCGAGGAAACACCATATATTTT
TRBD2	TRBV25-1	TRBJ2-7	few	CASSDSGDEQYF	TGTGCCAGCAGTGATAGCGGGGACGAGCAGTACTTC
NA	TRBV20-1	TRBJ2-1	NA	CSASRGEYNEQFF	TGCAGTGCTAGCAGGGGGGAGTACAATGAGCAGTTCTTC
TRBD2	TRBV27	TRBJ2-7	NA	CGARRGGPFSYEQYF	TGTGGGGCCCGCCGCGGGGGACCATTCTCTTACGAGCAGTACTTC
NA	TRBV6-5	TRBJ2-7	NA	CASTEGGTGMSREQYF	TGTGCCAGCACAGAGGGGGGAACAGGGATGTCCCGCGAGCAGTACTTC
NA	TRBV7-3	TRBJ2-3	NA	CASSSGLSGADTQYF	TGTGCCAGCAGCAGCGGACTCAGTGGGGCAGATACGCAGTATTTT
NA	TRBV5-1	TRBJ2-5	NA	CASTEQETQYF	TGCGCCAGCACAGAACAAGAGACCCAGTACTTC
NA	TRBV29-1	TRBJ1-2	NA	CSVEAGDGYTF	TGCAGCGTTGAAGCAGGGGATGGCTACACCTTC
TRBD1	TRBV7-9	TRBJ1-6	few	CASSSRTGENSPLHF	TGTGCCAGCAGCTCTCGGACAGGAGAAAATTCACCCCTCCACTTT
TRBD1	TRBV5-4	TRBJ1-5	few	CASSSPTGGTNQPQHF	TGCGCCAGCAGCTCACCTACAGGGGGGACCAATCAGCCCCAGCATTTT
TRBD2	TRBV19	TRBJ2-1	NA	CASSSSGSSYNEQFF	TGTGCCAGTAGTAGTAGCGGGAGCTCCTACAATGAGCAGTTCTTC
TRBD1	TRBV6-5	TRBJ1-1	NA	CASSRGQGGTEAFF	TGTGCCAGCAGCCGGGGACAGGGAGGCACTGAAGCTTTCTTT
NA	TRBV11-2	TRBJ2-7	NA	CASSLVSADGFYEQYF	TGTGCCAGCAGCTTAGTTTCCGCCGATGGCTTTTACGAGCAGTACTTC
TRBD2	TRBV19	TRBJ2-7	NA	CATSGTSGRGSYEQYF	TGTGCCACCTCCGGCACTAGCGGGAGAGGGTCCTACGAGCAGTACTTC
TRBD1	TRBV7-9	TRBJ2-1	medium-sized	CASSLGDRMFDEQFF	TGTGCCAGCAGCTTAGGGGACAGGATGTTCGATGAGCAGTTCTTC
NA	TRBV12-3/TRBV12-4	TRBJ2-5	NA	CASSLNSRQTQYF	TGTGCCAGCAGTTTAAACAGCCGGCAGACCCAGTACTTC
NA	TRBV11-2	TRBJ1-1	few	CASSPPGKNTEAFF	TGTGCCAGCAGCCCCCCAGGGAAGAACACTGAAGCTTTCTTT
TRBD2	TRBV20-1	TRBJ2-5	few	CSASPGGGRKTQYF	TGCAGTGCTAGCCCCGGCGGGGGGAGAAAGACCCAGTACTTC
NA	TRBV19	TRBJ1-2	once	CASSITGYGYTF	TGTGCCAGTAGTATTACGGGGTATGGCTACACCTTC
NA	TRBV27	TRBJ2-7	NA	CASRRTASYEQYF	TGTGCCAGCAGAAGGACAGCCTCCTACGAGCAGTACTTC
TRBD2	TRBV2	TRBJ2-3	NA	CASTLLGTTGTDTQYF	TGTGCCAGCACCCTACTCGGGACTACCGGCACAGATACGCAGTATTTT